The 14 T cell receptor beta chains given below trace back to one sample, sequenced in a study of persistence of HIV-infected CD4 T cells. Sequencing used immunoSEQ version 4 in survey mode. Libraries were prepared by immunoSEQ multiplex PCR; TCRdb keeps only in-frame clonotypes and omits some of them. Among 37,000 or so clones listed, more than 70% were seen once. For these TCRs, the target antigens are not known. Lysates of CMV-infected fibroblasts at roughly 10 ug/mL stimulated these cells. CD40L-negative CD69-negative CD45RO-high memory CD4+ T cells were sorted as populations depleted of antigen-responding cells. Sequenced material: CD4+ T cells sorted from PBMCs after approximately 20-hour stimulation, taken from a patient who received antiretroviral therapy. The origin of the receptors is an adult man with HIV who was CMV-seropositive.

The chain combines TRBV3-1 (or the pseudogene TRBV3-2) with TRBJ2-7; D uncertain. The CDR3 sequence is 12 residues long. Between the trimmed V and J ends, which lost 3 bases and 5 bases, there was a span of 8 bases. Per germline, CDR1 LGHDT and CDR2 YNNKEL (reference sequence). The CDR3 region is CASSHLGNEQYF. DNA for the CDR3: TGTGCCAGCAGCCACCTAGGGAACGAGCAGTACTTC.

The chain links TRBV18 to TRBJ1-3, with TRBD1 identical over 7 bases. Trimming removed 3 bases from V and 4 bases from J; junction bases left unmatched: 6. CDR1 is KGHSH and CDR2 is LQKENI in the germline V gene. This CDR3 region has 15 residues. CDR3 sequence reads: CASSPGQTIGNTIYF. CDR3 DNA: TGTGCCAGCTCACCGGGACAGACTATAGGAAACACCATATATTTT.

The rearrangement joins TRBV19 to TRBJ2-3, with D unresolved. The CDR3 sequence is 14 residues long. The germline V and J ends were trimmed by 5 bases and 2 bases, with 11 bases remaining between them. Germline V CDR1 and CDR2: LNHDA, SQIVND (reference sequence). CDR3 DNA sequence: TGTGCCAGTAGTGCCGGCCCCTCCACAGATACGCAGTATTTT. Its protein product is CASSAGPSTDTQYF.

The rearrangement links TRBV19 to TRBJ1-5, with D hard to call. Germline assignment: CDR1 LNHDA and CDR2 SQIVND (reference sequence). The CDR3 loop spans 15 amino acids. Trimming stripped 7 bases from V and 3 bases from J, with 16 bases between. The chain's CDR3 is CASTLRAQANQPQHF. Here the CDR3 DNA reads TGTGCCAGTACCCTCCGGGCCCAGGCCAATCAGCCCCAGCATTTT.

The rearrangement joins TRBV10-3 to TRBJ1-5; D is unresolved. The CDR3 consists of 13 residues. The V gene lost 4 bases and the J gene lost 2 bases, with 6 bases spanning the gap. The germline V gene has CDR1 ENHRY and CDR2 SYGVKD. CDR3 in DNA: TGTGCCATCAGTGGGGCAGGCAATCAGCCCCAGCATTTT. Translation: CAISGAGNQPQHF.

This clone was seen only a few times. This chain links TRBV9 with TRBJ2-2, with 11 bases identical to TRBD1. The ends lost 2 bases at V and 4 bases at J; junction bases unmatched: 4. Germline CDR1 SGDLS, CDR2 YYNGEE. The CDR3 length is 16 residues. The CDR3 nucleotides are TGTGCCAGCAGCGTCGGACAGGGGGCGGGCACCGGGGAGCTGTTTTTT. It encodes CASSVGQGAGTGELFF.

CDR3 amino acids: CASSITSANTEAFF. The CDR3 DNA reads as TGTGCCAGTAGTATAACGTCAGCAAACACTGAAGCTTTCTTT. The chain links TRBV19 to TRBJ1-1; D gene uncertain. The CDR3 runs to 14 residues. V was pared by 2 bases and J by 2 bases, with 9 bases between. Looked up from germline, CDR1 is LNHDA and CDR2 is SQIVND (reference sequence).

The V call is TRBV19, the J call TRBJ1-1, with 7 bases identical to TRBD1. V shed 6 bases, J shed 1 base, and the junction held 11 bases outside the gene matches. Germline V gene lookup returns CDR1 LNHDA and CDR2 SQIVND (reference sequence). CDR3 length: 16 amino acids. This chain's CDR3 is CASSLKGQRANTEAFF. In DNA, the CDR3 is TGTGCCAGTAGCCTTAAGGGACAGAGGGCGAACACTGAAGCTTTCTTT.

The chain carries TRBV20-1 and TRBJ1-1; D unclear. The germline V gene encodes CDR1 DFQATT and CDR2 SNEGSKA (reference sequence). Trimming stripped 3 bases from V and 8 bases from J, with 7 bases between. The CDR3 is 10 amino acids. The CDR3 is CSASRAEAFF. For the CDR3, the DNA is TGCAGTGCTAGTAGGGCGGAAGCTTTCTTT.

V usage is TRBV19 and J usage is TRBJ1-4; 7 bases fit TRBD1. CDR1 and CDR2 (germline): LNHDA, SQIVND (reference sequence). V was clipped by 6 bases and J by 8 bases; unmatched bases: 12. The CDR3 sequence is 15 residues long. CDR3 region: CASRSDDRVREKLFF. The CDR3 DNA reads TGTGCCAGTAGAAGCGACGACAGGGTACGGGAAAAACTGTTTTTT.

V is TRBV29-1 and J is TRBJ1-4; tentatively, D is TRBD1 (5 bases). From germline, CDR1 is SQVTM and CDR2 ANQGSEA. CDR3 length equals 15 residues. V gave up 4 bases and J gave up 0 bases, with 12 bases separating them. CDR3 sequence: CSVGGGSSTNEKLFF. The CDR3 coding sequence is TGCAGCGTTGGGGGGGGGTCCTCAACTAATGAAAAACTGTTTTTT.

The J gene is TRBJ1-6, the V gene TRBV5-1; D not resolved. Trimming pared 4 bases from V and 6 bases from J, leaving 8 bases between. The CDR3 has 13 residues. Germline CDR1 SGHRS, CDR2 YFSETQ. The CDR3 coding sequence is TGCGCCAGCAGCCTAGAAAGTAATTCACCCCTCCACTTT. Its translation: CASSLESNSPLHF.

V usage is TRBV14 and J usage is TRBJ1-1; the D is unclear. Trimming left V 4 bases short and J 6 bases short, with 12 bases between. CDR3 length: 13 amino acids. Germline assignment: CDR1 SGHDN and CDR2 FVKESK. CDR3 region: CASSLLTEPEAFF. DNA for the CDR3: TGTGCCAGCAGCCTACTTACAGAACCTGAAGCTTTCTTT.

The rearrangement links TRBV7-9 to TRBJ1-4; D may be TRBD1 (5 bases). The ends were cut back, 5 bases at V and 0 bases at J, with 16 bases in the middle. The germline CDR1 and CDR2 sequences are SEHNR and FQNEAQ (reference sequence). The CDR3 sequence is 17 residues long. CDR3 in DNA: TGTGCCAGCAGCAAAGGGGTCTCGGTGGCAACTAATGAAAAACTGTTTTTT. Amino acids: CASSKGVSVATNEKLFF.